This note documents a single TCR beta chain sequence. No antigen is known for it. This sample was taken from a study of T-cell reconstitution after alpha-beta-depleted transplantation in children. Germline CDR1 SGDLS, CDR2 YYNGEE. J lost 7 bases, V lost 3 bases, and 6 bases had no gene match. This CDR3 has 14 amino acids. Preparation of the TCRbeta library used unique molecular identifiers. TCRdb redid the calling of the PCR reads with MiXCR, one entry per CDR3 protein. The sample consists of 500,000 to 600,000 distinct CDR3 sequences, 27% of them appearing once. Overall study findings and caveats: Reports say that about two months after transplant, the alpha-beta T cells came out of several hundred graft clones that had expanded. The authors attributed T-cell counts and diversity one year after transplant mostly to newly produced T cells.

The TCR comes from a boy under two years old with Wiskott-Aldrich syndrome, due to receive a stem cell transplant. The genes are TRBV9 and TRBJ2-1; TRBD2 agrees at 8 bases. This material consisted of PBMCs, taken before TCRalphabeta/CD19-depleted stem cell transplant. The DNA of the CDR3 is TGTGCCAGCAGCGCCAGCGGGAGTAGTAATGAGCAGTTCTTC. It encodes CASSASGSSNEQFF.